This T cell receptor beta chain was captured by sequencing in a study of beta chain features in type 1 diabetes. Study background: Cell yields, gender and age were similar in healthy donors and patients. Study-wide results and limits: Cells with high TCR expression could be over-represented by cDNA sequencing. Among patients with Type 1 diabetes, TCRB CDR3s were moderately but significantly shorter in every one of the four CD4+ subsets. With patients and controls alike, PCR might favor shorter templates to an equal degree. For type 1 diabetes patients, VDJ junctions showed fewer insertions and more deletions.

About this clone itself: Its antigen is still unknown.

With 7 bases removed from V and 4 bases from J, the gap between germline ends came to 16 bases. The germline gives CDR1 SNHLY, CDR2 FYNNEI. The CDR3 totals 14 residues. Of the isolated RNA, all was reverse transcribed, and so the sequenced material was expressed TCRB transcripts. The repertoire was sequenced with immunoSEQ multiplex PCR; TCRdb's copy has only in-frame clones and lacks some. The profile shows 300,000 to 400,000 clones, over 7% of them singletons. Sequencing used central memory CD4+ T cells from blood. This TCR derives from a man aged 25 to 40 with type 1 diabetes. The chain links TRBV2 to TRBJ1-2; D possibly corresponds to TRBD1 (5 bases). Here the CDR3 reads CASKQGLGGYGYTF. The CDR3 nucleotides read TGTGCCAGCAAGCAGGGACTGGGGGGCTATGGCTACACCTTC.